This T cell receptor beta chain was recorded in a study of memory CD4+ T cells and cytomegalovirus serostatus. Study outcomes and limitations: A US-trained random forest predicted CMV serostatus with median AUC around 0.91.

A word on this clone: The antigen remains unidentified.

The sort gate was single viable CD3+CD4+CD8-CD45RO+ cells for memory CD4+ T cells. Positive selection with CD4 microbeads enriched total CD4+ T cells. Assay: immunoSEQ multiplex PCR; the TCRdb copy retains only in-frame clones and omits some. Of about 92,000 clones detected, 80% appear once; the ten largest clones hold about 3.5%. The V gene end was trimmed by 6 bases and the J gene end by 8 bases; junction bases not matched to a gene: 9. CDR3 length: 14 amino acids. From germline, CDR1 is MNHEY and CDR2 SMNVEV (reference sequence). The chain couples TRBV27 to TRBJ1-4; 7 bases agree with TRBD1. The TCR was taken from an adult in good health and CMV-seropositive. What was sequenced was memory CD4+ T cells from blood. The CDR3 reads CASRRQGHTEKLFF. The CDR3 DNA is TGTGCCAGCAGGCGACAGGGCCATACAGAAAAACTGTTTTTT. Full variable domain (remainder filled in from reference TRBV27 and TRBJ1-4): EAQVTQNPRYLITVTGKKLTVTCSQNMNHEYMSWYRQDPGLGLRQIYYSMNVEVTDKGDVPEGYKVSRKEKRNFPLILESPSPNQTSLYFCASRRQGHTEKLFFGSGTQLSVL.